Listed below are T cell receptor beta chains from one sample, sequenced in a study of T-cell memory formation after mild COVID-19. TCRdb redid the calling of the 5' RACE reads with MiXCR, one entry per CDR3 protein. The data contain about half a million distinct CDR3 sequences, 18% of them singletons. The sequenced sample consisted of PBMCs or a T cell subset sorted from them (not recorded which). These receptors were obtained from an adult woman who had mild COVID-19 (a few samples of this study predate the infection). Cell type and time point are not known. Both conserved end residues are part of each CDR3. D genes are given only for firm matches. Not every row has a clone size; where given, it reads once, few, many or a size class.

>TRBJ2-1|many|TRBV5-5|-
TGTGCCAGCAGCTTGCCCACCTCGGGTGAGCAGTTCTTC
CASSLPTSGEQFF
>TRBJ1-3|few|TRBV7-2|-
TGTGCCAGCAGCTTTGCGGTTTTCTCTGGAAACACCATATATTTT
CASSFAVFSGNTIYF
>TRBJ2-2|-|TRBV5-1|TRBD1
TGCGCCAGCAGCGGACAGGCCGGTGGCGGGGAGCTGTTTTTT
CASSGQAGGGELFF
>TRBJ2-3|-|TRBV7-2|TRBD2
TGTGCCAGCAGCTTAGCAAAGAGCGGGAGGAGCACAGATACGCAGTATTTT
CASSLAKSGRSTDTQYF
>TRBJ1-5|-|TRBV9|TRBD1
TGTGCCAGCAGCGCGACAGGGAACAGCAATCAGCCCCAGCATTTT
CASSATGNSNQPQHF
>TRBJ1-1|-|TRBV7-9|-
TGTGCCAGCAGCTCCGGGGGAGCCGAAGCTTTCTTT
CASSSGGAEAFF
>TRBJ2-3|few|TRBV10-3|TRBD2
TGTGCCATCAGTTTAGCGGGGGGTGGCACAGATACGCAGTATTTT
CAISLAGGGTDTQYF
>TRBJ2-1|few|TRBV4-1|TRBD2
TGCGCCAGCAGCCAGTTGACTAGCGGGGGGGCAGAGGAGCAGTTCTTC
CASSQLTSGGAEEQFF
>TRBJ2-2|-|TRBV11-2|TRBD2
TGTGCCAGCAGCTTAGAATGGTATCCTAGCGGGGAAAACACCGGGGAGCTGTTTTTT
CASSLEWYPSGENTGELFF
>TRBJ2-1|few|TRBV10-3|TRBD1
TGTGCCATCACAGGGGGTCTCTACAATGAGCAGTTCTTC
CAITGGLYNEQFF
>TRBJ2-7|many|TRBV2|-
TGTGCCAGCCGTCTGCAAACCTCAGGGGCCTACGAGCAGTACTTC
CASRLQTSGAYEQYF
>TRBJ1-1|-|TRBV5-1|-
TGCGCCAGCAGCTCGCCGGCGGTGAACGCTGAAGCTTTCTTT
CASSSPAVNAEAFF
>TRBJ1-1|-|TRBV10-3|-
TGTGCCATTGCACAGGGTATGAACACTGAAGCTTTCTTT
CAIAQGMNTEAFF
>TRBJ2-7|-|TRBV10-3|TRBD1
TGTGCCATCAGTGGGGGACAGACACACTCATACGAGCAGTACTTC
CAISGGQTHSYEQYF
>TRBJ1-1|-|TRBV9|-
TGTGCCAGCAGCCCCCAGGGAGGGATGAACACTGAAGCTTTCTTT
CASSPQGGMNTEAFF
>TRBJ2-1|few|TRBV12-3/TRBV12-4|TRBD2
TGTGCCAGCAGTCCTCGCCGACTAGCGGGAGATCTCGTAGGTGAGCAGTTCTTC
CASSPRRLAGDLVGEQFF
>TRBJ2-7|-|TRBV3-1|TRBD2
TGTGCCAGCAGCCAATCAAGCGGGAGAATGGAGCAGTACTTC
CASSQSSGRMEQYF
>TRBJ2-2|many|TRBV7-3|TRBD1
TGTGCCAGCAGACCGGGACAGGGGCTTGCCGGGGAGCTGTTTTTT
CASRPGQGLAGELFF
>TRBJ2-2|few|TRBV24-1|-
TGTGCCACCAGTGACCCGACAGGGAGGGCCGGGGAGCTGTTTTTT
CATSDPTGRAGELFF
>TRBJ2-1|few|TRBV12-3/TRBV12-4|-
TGTGCCAGCAGTCCGCAAGAGAGCAATTCGCACAATGAGCAGTTCTTC
CASSPQESNSHNEQFF
>TRBJ1-1|few|TRBV7-6|TRBD1
TGTGCCAGCAGCTCCGAACAGGGGGCGCGTGAGGCTTTCTTT
CASSSEQGAREAFF
>TRBJ2-7|-|TRBV18|-
TGTGCCAGCTCACCAATACGGCCCTCTAGCTCCTACGAGCAGTACTTC
CASSPIRPSSSYEQYF
>TRBJ2-7|-|TRBV2|TRBD1
TGTGCCAGCAGTGAACTACCGGGACAGTCCTACGAGCAGTACTTC
CASSELPGQSYEQYF
>TRBJ2-3|-|TRBV20-1|-
TGCAGTGCTAGATCGCTTACAGATACGCAGTATTTT
CSARSLTDTQYF
>TRBJ2-1|-|TRBV2|-
TGTGCCAGCTCAGCAGGACTTGGTCTGTTCTTC
CASSAGLGLFF
>TRBJ1-6|-|TRBV20-1|-
TGCAGTGCTAGCCCGGGACATACAAATTCACCCCTCCACTTT
CSASPGHTNSPLHF
>TRBJ2-5|many|TRBV11-1|-
TGTGCCAGCAGCTTAGACTGGCAAGAGACCCAGTACTTC
CASSLDWQETQYF
>TRBJ2-5|few|TRBV7-2|TRBD2
TGTGCCAGCAGCTCGCGGACTAGCGGGGTTCGGTTGACCCAGTACTTC
CASSSRTSGVRLTQYF
>TRBJ2-7|-|TRBV7-2|-
TGTGCCATTCTGGGGGGACCCTACGAGCAGTACTTC
CAILGGPYEQYF
>TRBJ2-1|-|TRBV10-3|-
TGTGCCATCAGTGAGGAGGTAGTCAGCAATGAGCAGTTCTTC
CAISEEVVSNEQFF
>TRBJ2-7|-|TRBV4-1|-
TGCGCCAGCAGCCAAATCCCCGGTACGGGGAACCCTGTCTTC
CASSQIPGTGNPVF
>TRBJ2-7|-|TRBV29-1|-
TGCAGCGTTACCGCGCAGGGTTTATACGAGCAGTACTTC
CSVTAQGLYEQYF
>TRBJ2-3|few|TRBV20-1|TRBD2
TGCAGTGCTAGACTAGCGGGAGGGCCTACAGATACGCAGTATTTT
CSARLAGGPTDTQYF
>TRBJ1-1|-|TRBV14|-
TGTGCCAGCAGCCAAGAGACGCTATTCAAGAACACTGAAGCTTTCTTT
CASSQETLFKNTEAFF
>TRBJ2-7|-|TRBV7-9|TRBD1
TGTGCCAGCAGCTTAGCCCGCGGGACAGGGGGCTTCGACGAGCAGTACTTC
CASSLARGTGGFDEQYF
>TRBJ1-1|-|TRBV27|-
TGTGCCAGCAGTTACTCCCGATCGGGACGGAAGAACACTGAAGCTTTCTTT
CASSYSRSGRKNTEAFF
>TRBJ2-7|-|TRBV9|-
TGTGCCAGCAGCGTTCAGCAGGGTCCCTCCTACGAGCAGTACTTC
CASSVQQGPSYEQYF
>TRBJ1-2|-|TRBV2|-
TGTGCCAGCAGGGACACAGGGAGCGGCTACACCTTC
CASRDTGSGYTF
>TRBJ1-2|-|TRBV12-3/TRBV12-4|-
TGTGCCACACGACCAGGGGCCGGGGGTGGCTACACCTTC
CATRPGAGGGYTF
>TRBJ2-7|-|TRBV7-9|-
TGTGCCAGCAGCTTAGACTTAGGGGCAGTCGAGCAGTACTTC
CASSLDLGAVEQYF
>TRBJ2-3|-|TRBV10-2|TRBD2
TGCGCCAGCAGTACGATGCATCCGGGACTAGCGGCAACAGATACGCAGTATTTT
CASSTMHPGLAATDTQYF
>TRBJ1-3|few|TRBV4-1|-
TGCGCCAGCAGCCAAGGGGCGAGGCACTCTGGAAACACCATATATTTT
CASSQGARHSGNTIYF
>TRBJ2-7|-|TRBV6-1|-
TGTGCCAGCAGTGAACAGGGAGAGACCTACGAGCAGTACTTC
CASSEQGETYEQYF
>TRBJ2-1|many|TRBV4-1|TRBD2
TGCGCCAGCAGCCAAGGACTAGCTGAAAGCTCCTACAATGAGCAGTTCTTC
CASSQGLAESSYNEQFF
>TRBJ1-1|few|TRBV6-5|-
TGTGCCAGCAGTTATACCCAAAGCACTGAAGCTTTCTTT
CASSYTQSTEAFF
>TRBJ2-1|-|TRBV24-1|-
TGTGCCACCAGTGGCGCGGTTGGTGAGCAGTTCTTC
CATSGAVGEQFF
>TRBJ1-2|few|TRBV6-6|-
TGTGCCAGCAGTTATACGGCAGCAGCTAACTATGGCTACACCTTC
CASSYTAAANYGYTF
>TRBJ2-7|many|TRBV5-1|TRBD2
TGCGCCAGCAGATCCGACTTGACTAGCGTCTACGAGCAGTACTTC
CASRSDLTSVYEQYF
>TRBJ2-1|few|TRBV5-1|-
TGCGCCAGCAGCTTGGAGGGGTTATCCAACAATGAGCAGTTCTTC
CASSLEGLSNNEQFF
>TRBJ2-3|-|TRBV7-2|-
TGTGCCAGCAGCTTAATGGGATACCCCAGTGATACGCAGTATTTT
CASSLMGYPSDTQYF
>TRBJ2-2|many|TRBV5-1|TRBD1
TGCGCCAGCAGCTCCGGGACAGGGGACACCGGGGAGCTGTTTTTT
CASSSGTGDTGELFF
>TRBJ1-2|-|TRBV5-1|TRBD1
TGCGCCAGCAGCTGGGGAAGGACAGGGAGCTATGGCTACACCTTC
CASSWGRTGSYGYTF
>TRBJ1-5|-|TRBV20-1|-
TGCAGTGCTGGGCTCCTCGGAGGGGCAAAGGTGCAGCCCCAGCATTTT
CSAGLLGGAKVQPQHF
>TRBJ2-2|few|TRBV2|-
TGTGCCAGCACACAGTCGAACACCGGGGAGCTGTTTTTT
CASTQSNTGELFF
>TRBJ2-4|few|TRBV6-5|-
TGTGCCAGCAGTACCGACGGACGGGACATTCAGTACTTC
CASSTDGRDIQYF
>TRBJ1-2|-|TRBV6-1|TRBD1
TGTGCCAGCAGTGCCGGGACAGTGATGAACTATGGCTACACCTTC
CASSAGTVMNYGYTF
>TRBJ2-1|-|TRBV19|-
TGTGCCAGTAGGCTGGGGGGAACGCAAACCAATGAGCAGTTCTTC
CASRLGGTQTNEQFF
>TRBJ2-1|few|TRBV12-3/TRBV12-4|TRBD1
TGTGCCAGCAGTCTACTACAGGGGTCCTACAATGAGCAGTTCTTC
CASSLLQGSYNEQFF
>TRBJ2-5|-|TRBV7-2|TRBD1
TGTGCCAGCAGCTCCTTATGGACAGGAGAAGAGACCCAGTACTTC
CASSSLWTGEETQYF
>TRBJ2-2|-|TRBV6-5|-
TGTGCCAGCACCGACTCTGGGACTTACAACACCGGGGAGCTGTTTTTT
CASTDSGTYNTGELFF